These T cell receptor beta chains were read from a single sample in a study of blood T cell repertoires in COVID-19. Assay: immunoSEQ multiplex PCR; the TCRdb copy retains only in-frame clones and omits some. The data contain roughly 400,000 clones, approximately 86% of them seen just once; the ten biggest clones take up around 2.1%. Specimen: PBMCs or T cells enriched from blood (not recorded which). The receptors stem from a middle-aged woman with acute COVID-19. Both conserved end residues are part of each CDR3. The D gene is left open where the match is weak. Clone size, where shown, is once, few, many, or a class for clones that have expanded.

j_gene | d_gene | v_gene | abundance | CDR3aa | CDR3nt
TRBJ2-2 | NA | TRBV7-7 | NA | CASSLDLWTGELFF | TGTGCCAGCAGCTTAGACTTGTGGACCGGGGAGCTGTTTTTT
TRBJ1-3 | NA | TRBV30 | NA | CAWSVVENTIYF | TGTGCCTGGAGTGTAGTAGAAAACACCATATATTTT
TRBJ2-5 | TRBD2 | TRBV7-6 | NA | CASSLVLAEQETQYF | TGTGCCAGCAGCTTAGTACTAGCGGAACAAGAGACCCAGTACTTC
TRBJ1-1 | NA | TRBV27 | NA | CASSLMGGPEAFF | TGTGCCAGCAGTTTAATGGGGGGACCTGAAGCTTTCTTT
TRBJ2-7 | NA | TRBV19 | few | CASSTPNYEQYF | TGTGCCAGTAGTACCCCCAACTACGAGCAGTACTTC
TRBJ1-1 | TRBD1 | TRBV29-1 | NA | CSVGQGKTEAFF | TGCAGCGTCGGACAGGGGAAGACTGAAGCTTTCTTT
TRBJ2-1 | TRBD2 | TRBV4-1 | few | CASSQGRGGSYNEQFF | TGCGCCAGCAGCCAAGGCCGGGGGGGCTCCTACAATGAGCAGTTCTTC
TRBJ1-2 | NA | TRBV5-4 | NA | CASSPGMFGGRKANYGYTF | TGTGCCAGCAGCCCTGGTATGTTCGGGGGGCGGAAAGCTAACTATGGCTACACCTTC
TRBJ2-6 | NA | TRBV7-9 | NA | CASSYFENSGANVLTF | TGTGCCAGCAGCTATTTTGAGAATTCTGGGGCCAACGTCCTGACTTTC
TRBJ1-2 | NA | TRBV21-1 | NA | CASSKGGGASGYTF | TGTGCCAGCAGCAAAGGCGGGGGCGCATCGGGCTACACCTTC
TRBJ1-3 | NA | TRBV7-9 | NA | CASSRADKRNTIYF | TGTGCCAGCAGCCGTGCGGACAAGCGAAACACCATATATTTT
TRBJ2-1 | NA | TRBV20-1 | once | CSASIPSARDEQFF | TGCAGTGCTAGTATCCCGTCGGCCCGGGATGAGCAGTTCTTC
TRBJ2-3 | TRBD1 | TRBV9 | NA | CASSGTGADTQYF | TGTGCCAGCAGCGGTACAGGGGCAGATACGCAGTATTTT
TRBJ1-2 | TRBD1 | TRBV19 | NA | CASSLPGTGRGYTF | TGTGCCAGTAGTCTTCCCGGGACAGGGAGGGGCTACACCTTC
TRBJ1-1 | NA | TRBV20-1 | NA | CSASWGLNTEAFF | TGCAGTGCTAGTTGGGGCTTGAACACTGAAGCTTTCTTT
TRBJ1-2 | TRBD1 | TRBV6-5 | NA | CASSYSTDRALYGYTF | TGTGCCAGCAGTTACTCAACTGACAGGGCCCTTTATGGCTACACCTTC
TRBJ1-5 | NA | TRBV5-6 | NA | CASSLYSNQPQHF | TGTGCCAGCAGCCTATATAGCAATCAGCCCCAGCATTTT
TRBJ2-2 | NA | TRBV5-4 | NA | CASSPLAKGTLNTGELFF | TGTGCCAGCAGCCCGCTTGCGAAAGGGACACTAAACACCGGGGAGCTGTTTTTT
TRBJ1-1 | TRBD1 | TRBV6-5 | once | CASREGTGVTEAFF | TGTGCCAGCAGGGAGGGGACAGGGGTCACTGAAGCTTTCTTT
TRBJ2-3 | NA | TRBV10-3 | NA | CAISDAGVYTDTQYF | TGTGCCATCAGTGATGCCGGGGTCTACACAGATACGCAGTATTTT
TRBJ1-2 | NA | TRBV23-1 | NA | CASSQSASGQLNYGYTF | TGCGCCAGCAGTCAATCCGCCTCAGGACAGTTAAACTATGGCTACACCTTC
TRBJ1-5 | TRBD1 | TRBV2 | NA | CASSDLKGASQPQHF | TGTGCCAGCAGTGATTTGAAGGGGGCTAGCCAGCCCCAGCATTTT
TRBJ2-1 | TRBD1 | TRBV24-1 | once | CATSDLVGTGASEQFF | TGTGCCACCAGTGATTTAGTAGGGACAGGGGCTAGTGAGCAGTTCTTC
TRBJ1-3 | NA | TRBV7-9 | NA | CASSTPRSNGNTIYF | TGTGCCAGCAGCACCCCTCGGAGCAATGGAAACACCATATATTTT